This is a list of T cell receptor beta chains from one sample in a study of shared clonotypes between healthy human individuals. Sequencing was performed with immunoSEQ multiplex PCR; in TCRdb, only in-frame clones are kept and a portion is missing. The sample has roughly 2.5 million clones, approximately 92% seen once. The sample comprised naive CD4+ T cells sorted from blood. The receptors were sampled from a man between 18 and 35 years old in good health. CDR3s include the opening cysteine and the closing phenylalanine or tryptophan. D genes are given only for firm matches. Not all rows give a size; the values are once, few, many and, for expanded clones, a class.

TRBJ1-2 TRBV30 - - TGTGCCTGGAACAAACTGGGACTTCAGGGCTACACCTTC CAWNKLGLQGYTF
TRBJ2-2 TRBV5-1 - - TGCGCCAGCAGCTTGGTTGCGGGGGCCACTAGCGGGGAGCTGTTTTTT CASSLVAGATSGELFF
TRBJ2-2 TRBV7-7 TRBD2 - TGTGCTAGCAGCTTAATCGTGGCGGGAGGAGGGACCGGGGAGCTGTTTTTT CASSLIVAGGGTGELFF
TRBJ2-1 TRBV5-4 TRBD2 - TGTGCCAGCAGCTGGAAAACTAGCGGAGGGGGCTACAATGAGCAGTTCTTC CASSWKTSGGGYNEQFF
TRBJ2-3 TRBV28 TRBD1 - TGTGCCAGCAGTTCACAGGGGGCAGCTAGCGGAGGCCTCACAGATACGCAGTATTTT CASSSQGAASGGLTDTQYF
TRBJ2-3 TRBV5-4 - - TGTGCCAGCAGTCCGAGGGAAACAGATACGCAGTATTTT CASSPRETDTQYF
TRBJ2-3 TRBV6-6 TRBD2 - TGTGCCAGCAGTTACGCAGCGGGGGTTAGAGATACGCAGTATTTT CASSYAAGVRDTQYF
TRBJ1-5 TRBV28 - - TGTGCCAGCAGTTTACGCACTCGGGCAGCTCAGGGGCATTTT CASSLRTRAAQGHF
TRBJ2-3 TRBV7-9 - - TGTGCCAGCAGCTCAGGACTAAGCACAGATACGCAGTATTTT CASSSGLSTDTQYF
TRBJ2-2 TRBV7-8 - - TGTGCCAGCAGCTTAGCGTGGCGGCTAGCGAGTACCGGGGAGCTGTTTTTT CASSLAWRLASTGELFF
TRBJ2-7 TRBV25-1 - - TGTGCCAGCAGTGATAGGTCGGTCCATACTTACGAGCAGTACTTC CASSDRSVHTYEQYF
TRBJ1-4 TRBV7-9 TRBD1 - TGTGCCAGCAGCCCCACAGGGGGGACTTCAACTAATGAAAAACTGTTTTTT CASSPTGGTSTNEKLFF
TRBJ1-5 TRBV6-5 TRBD1 - TGTGCCAGCAGTGGGACAGGGGGGTATCAGCCCCAGCATTTT CASSGTGGYQPQHF
TRBJ1-1 TRBV5-5 TRBD1 - TGTGCCAGCAGCTTGTACCAGGGGGCCACTGAAGCTTTCTTT CASSLYQGATEAFF
TRBJ1-1 TRBV30 - few TGTGCCTGGAGTGTAGGCACGCTGAACACTGAAGCTTTCTTT CAWSVGTLNTEAFF
TRBJ1-1 TRBV7-9 - - TGTGCCAGCAGCTTAGATACACCGAACACTGAAGCTTTCTTT CASSLDTPNTEAFF
TRBJ2-1 TRBV7-2 - - TGTGCCAGCAGCCCCGAGGCGGGCCGGAGCTCCTACAATGAGCAGTTCTTC CASSPEAGRSSYNEQFF
TRBJ1-1 TRBV6-1 - - TGTGCCAGCAGTGAAGGCAGGGTAATAGCGAGCACTGAAGCTTTCTTT CASSEGRVIASTEAFF
TRBJ1-1 TRBV7-9 - - TGTGCCAGCAGCCAAACAGGGCAGGCGAACACTGAAGCTTTCTTT CASSQTGQANTEAFF
TRBJ2-1 TRBV5-1 - - TGCGCCAGCAGCTTGCGCGGACAGCCTGTATCCTACAATGAGCAGTTCTTC CASSLRGQPVSYNEQFF
TRBJ2-2 TRBV6-5 - - TGTGCTAGCAGGGACGTTCAGGGCGGGGAGCTGTTTTTT CASRDVQGGELFF
TRBJ1-2 TRBV28 TRBD1 once TGTGCCAGCAGTTTTTTTTGGGGACAGGGTTATACGGGCTACACCTTC CASSFFWGQGYTGYTF
TRBJ2-3 TRBV9 - - TGTGCCAGCAGCCGCGGAGGGATTGAGTCAGATACGCAGTATTTT CASSRGGIESDTQYF
TRBJ2-3 TRBV11-3 TRBD2 - TGTGCCAGCAGCCCCGGACTAGCCACAGATACGCAGTATTTT CASSPGLATDTQYF
TRBJ1-5 TRBV19 - - TGTGCCAGTAGCCAGGGACAAGGCAATCAGCCCCAGCATTTT CASSQGQGNQPQHF
TRBJ1-4 TRBV5-6 - - TGTGCCAGCAGCTTACAGCGTAATGAAAAACTGTTTTTT CASSLQRNEKLFF
TRBJ2-7 TRBV9 - - TGTGCCAGCAGCGTAGGGAGGGGTCCCTACGAGCAGTACTTC CASSVGRGPYEQYF
TRBJ1-2 TRBV29-1 - - TGCAGCGTTGATACGGTGGGCAACTATGGCTACACCTTC CSVDTVGNYGYTF
TRBJ1-3 TRBV28 - - TGTGCCAGCAGTCCCCCGGGGGGCTCTGGAAACACCATATATTTT CASSPPGGSGNTIYF
TRBJ1-1 TRBV5-6 - - TGTGCCAGCAGCTTGGTAGCAGGGGACACTGAAGCTTTCTTT CASSLVAGDTEAFF
TRBJ2-7 TRBV7-9 TRBD1 - TGTGCCAGCAGCTTAAGGGGACCGACAGGGGACGAGCAGTACTTC CASSLRGPTGDEQYF
TRBJ2-6 TRBV5-1 TRBD1 - TGCGCCAGCGGCCCGACAGGGGACGGGGCCAACGTCCTGACTTTC CASGPTGDGANVLTF
TRBJ2-7 TRBV19 - - TGTGCCAGTAGCTCGGGACCGGACTACGAGCAGTACTTC CASSSGPDYEQYF
TRBJ2-4 TRBV11-2 - - TGTGCCAGCAGCTTAGGGCACAATAGAGAAAACATTCAGTACTTC CASSLGHNRENIQYF
TRBJ2-6 TRBV4-3 TRBD2 - TGCGCCAGCAGCCAAGATGCTTGGGTGGCTAGCGGGACTGGGGCCAACGTCCTGACTTTC CASSQDAWVASGTGANVLTF
TRBJ1-5 TRBV28 - few TGTGCCAGCAGTTTGGGGGGAAGCAATCAGCCCCAGCATTTT CASSLGGSNQPQHF
TRBJ2-5 TRBV2 - once TGTGCCAGCAGAGCTGGGGAGACCCAGTACTTC CASRAGETQYF
TRBJ2-7 TRBV10-3 - - TGTGCCATCAGCTCCCCCCAGGGTTCGACCTACGAGCAGTACTTC CAISSPQGSTYEQYF
TRBJ1-2 TRBV6-5 - - TGTGCCAGCAGCACGACTAACTATGGCTACACCTTC CASSTTNYGYTF
TRBJ1-2 TRBV30 TRBD1 - TGTGCCTGGAAGACAGGAGGGGGCCATAACTATGGCTACACCTTC CAWKTGGGHNYGYTF
TRBJ1-1 TRBV19 TRBD1 - TGTGCCAGTACCATGACAGGGGTGGACACTGAAGCTTTCTTT CASTMTGVDTEAFF
TRBJ2-4 TRBV7-2 TRBD2 - TGTGCCAGCAGCCCTCGCCAGAGCGGGAGGGTGGCAAACATTCAGTACTTC CASSPRQSGRVANIQYF
TRBJ1-5 TRBV18 - - TGTGCCAGTAGGGGATCCTCTGGAAATCAGCCCCAGCATTTT CASRGSSGNQPQHF
TRBJ2-7 TRBV29-1 TRBD2 - TGCAGCGTAACCAGACTAGCGTCCAACGAGCAGTACTTC CSVTRLASNEQYF
TRBJ2-1 TRBV5-1 TRBD2 once TGCGCCAGCAGCTTGGGGTCTAGCGGGATCTACAATGAGCAGTTCTTC CASSLGSSGIYNEQFF
TRBJ2-5 TRBV21-1 - - TGTGCCAGCAGCAAACGGGACAGATTAACCCAAGAGACCCAGTACTTC CASSKRDRLTQETQYF
TRBJ1-2 TRBV7-2 - - TGTGCCAGCAGCCCAGGGTACTATGGCTACACCTTC CASSPGYYGYTF
TRBJ1-2 TRBV4-1 - - TGCGCCAGCAGCCAAGCTCCGGGGGGCATTAACTATGGCTACACCTTC CASSQAPGGINYGYTF
TRBJ2-7 TRBV7-9 - - TGTGCCAGCAGCTCCGGGCTTAGCGAGTACTTC CASSSGLSEYF
TRBJ2-7 TRBV7-2 - - TGTGCCAGCAGTCTGTCCGGGACACTGGGAATATACGAGCAGTACTTC CASSLSGTLGIYEQYF
TRBJ2-7 TRBV7-9 - - TGTGCCAGCAGCTTAGGCCCAGGTTCCTACGAGCAGTACTTC CASSLGPGSYEQYF
TRBJ2-7 TRBV30 - - TGTGCCTGGAACAGGGCGTACGAGCAGTACTTC CAWNRAYEQYF
TRBJ2-7 TRBV5-6 - - TGTGCCAGCAGCTGGAGGGTGACCTACGAGCAGTACTTC CASSWRVTYEQYF
TRBJ2-7 TRBV2 TRBD1 - TGTGCCAGCAGGGGACAGGGGGCCTACGAGCAGTACTTC CASRGQGAYEQYF
TRBJ1-2 TRBV29-1 - - TGCAGCGCAGGGGAAGACTATGGCTACACCTTC CSAGEDYGYTF
TRBJ2-7 TRBV30 - - TGTGCCTGGAGTCCAAACGTCCAGCGGAGCTCCTACGAGCAGTACTTC CAWSPNVQRSSYEQYF